The clone carrying this TCR beta chain was observed a few times. TCRdb reanalysed the 5' RACE reads using MiXCR and keeps one entry per CDR3 protein. The sample contains approximately 70,000 distinct CDR3 sequences, approximately 4.5% of which appear only once. CDR1 is ENHRY, CDR2 SYGVKD, per germline. The junction had 6 bases not matched to a gene; V was cut back by 7 bases and J by 0 bases. This CDR3 comprises 15 residues. This entry is derived from a study of early T cells in non-severe SARS-CoV-2 infection. The sequence derives from an adult who was a healthcare worker with PCR-confirmed SARS-CoV-2 infection or an uninfected control (not recorded which). The donor label of this sample is uncertain. The chain has TRBV10-3 and TRBJ2-3; 8 positions match TRBD2. Sample: whole blood, taken at baseline. CDR3 residues: CAIKARGGSTDTQYF. For the CDR3, the DNA is TGTGCCATCAAGGCCCGGGGGGGAAGCACAGATACGCAGTATTTT.